One sample yielded the 15 T cell receptor beta chains listed below, sequenced in a study of T cell responses to AZD1222 COVID-19 vaccine. TCRdb keeps only in-frame clones here, not all; method: immunoSEQ multiplex PCR. The sample holds some 94,000 clones; approximately 90% are singletons and the top ten take less than 3.5%. The sequenced sample was peripheral blood, obtained on day 0 of AZD1222 vaccination. The receptors were sampled from an adult in good health.

This clone was detected once. The gene calls are TRBV3-1 (or the pseudogene TRBV3-2) and TRBJ2-6, with 9 bases matching TRBD1. CDR1 is LGHDT and CDR2 is YNNKEL in the germline V gene (reference sequence). V lost 3 bases to trimming and J lost 0 bases; unmatched junction nucleotides: 9. The CDR3 length is 19 residues. The CDR3 here is CASSQNPGQGRSGANVLTF. CDR3 in DNA: TGTGCCAGCAGCCAGAACCCGGGACAGGGTCGCTCTGGGGCCAACGTCCTGACTTTC.

The chain uses TRBV6-5 and TRBJ1-1, with D possibly matching TRBD1 (5 bases). Trimming removed 10 bases from V and 4 bases from J, with 13 bases in between. The CDR3 sequence is 12 residues long. Germline-derived CDR1 and CDR2 are MNHEY and SVGAGI. Written as DNA, the CDR3 is TGTGCCACTTCCCGGGGCCCCACTGAAGCTTTCTTT. Its translation: CATSRGPTEAFF.

V and J are TRBV12-5 and TRBJ2-5; D remains ambiguous. Germline assignment: CDR1 LGHNT and CDR2 FRNRAP. The CDR3 runs 13 residues. V lost 6 bases and J 5 bases, leaving 13 bases between the germline ends. The CDR3 DNA follows: TGTGCTAGTGGCCCGCTGGGTGTGGAGACCCAGTACTTC. This sequence encodes CASGPLGVETQYF.

This clone is a singleton in its sample. CDR3 sequence reads: CASSLDSTEAFF. CDR3 coding DNA: TGTGCCAGCAGCTTGGATAGCACTGAAGCTTTCTTT. J is TRBJ1-1 and V is TRBV5-4, with D uncertain. Per the germline V gene, CDR1 is SGHNT and CDR2 is YYREEE (reference sequence). CDR3 length: 12 amino acids. Trimming removed 0 bases from V and 4 bases from J, with 4 bases in between.

This chain links TRBV2 with TRBJ1-5, with no clear D. V shed 7 bases and J shed 0 bases, with 10 bases lying between them. The CDR3 is 14 amino acids. CDR1 is SNHLY, CDR2 FYNNEI, per germline. As DNA, the CDR3 is TGTGCCAGCACGGGAATCAATAGCAATCAGCCCCAGCATTTT. Translation gives CASTGINSNQPQHF.

The chain's CDR3 is CASSFPTGSATNEKLFF. In nucleotides, the CDR3 is TGTGCCAGCAGCTTCCCGACAGGAAGTGCAACTAATGAAAAACTGTTTTTT. J is TRBJ1-4 and V is TRBV7-6, with D possibly TRBD1 on 6 matching bases. The V gene's germline CDR1 is SGHVS and CDR2 FNYEAQ. The CDR3 totals 17 residues. V was shortened by 3 bases and J by 0 bases, with 14 bases between the two germline ends.

The chain has TRBV11-3 and TRBJ2-3; tentatively, D is TRBD2 (7 bases). Germline-derived CDR1 and CDR2 are SGHNT and YENEEA. V was pared by 3 bases and J by 1 base, with 8 bases between. The CDR3 is 14 residues long. The DNA of the CDR3 is TGTGCCAGCAGCTTGGGGGGGCGCACAGATACGCAGTATTTT. Protein: CASSLGGRTDTQYF.

The chain has TRBV7-2 and TRBJ1-5; D not certain. The CDR3 sequence is 15 residues long. Between the trimmed V and J ends, which lost 5 bases and 7 bases, there was a span of 18 bases. Germline V gene sequence: CDR1 SGHTA, CDR2 FQGNSA. The CDR3 region is CASSLSRSDEQPQHF. DNA for the CDR3: TGTGCCAGCAGCCTATCTAGATCGGACGAACAGCCCCAGCATTTT.

This clone was observed once. CDR3: CSATRGGIGYTF. CDR3 coding DNA: TGCAGCGCTACCCGTGGGGGAATTGGCTACACCTTC. The chain carries TRBV29-1 and TRBJ1-2, with D perhaps matching TRBD1 (5 bases). V was clipped by 7 bases and J by 7 bases, with 16 bases between them. Germline values: CDR1 SQVTM, CDR2 ANQGSEA. There are 12 residues in the CDR3. Based on the CDR3 plus reference TRBV29-1 and TRBJ1-2, the full variable domain is SAVISQKPSRDICQRGTSLTIQCQVDSQVTMMFWYRQQPGQSLTLIATANQGSEATYESGFVIDKFPISRPNLTFSTLTVSNMSPEDSSIYLCSATRGGIGYTFGSGTRLTVV.

V gene TRBV19 combines with J gene TRBJ2-5; 10 bases fit TRBD1. The V segment lost 5 bases and the J segment 5 bases; nucleotides outside the gene matches: 5. Germline V gives CDR1 LNHDA, CDR2 SQIVND (reference sequence). There are 14 residues in the CDR3. CDR3 residues: CASSLRQGAETQYF. The CDR3, as DNA: TGTGCCAGTAGTCTCCGACAGGGGGCCGAGACCCAGTACTTC.

The rearrangement joins TRBV12-3 or TRBV12-4 to TRBJ2-7, with D perhaps given as TRBD1 or TRBD2 (5 bases each). CDR3 length equals 13 residues. V lost 3 bases and J lost 3, with 9 bases in between. The CDR3 nucleotides read TGTGCCAGCAGTTTGGGGGTTTACTACGAGCAGTACTTC. Translation gives CASSLGVYYEQYF.

V is TRBV7-3 and J is TRBJ2-2; D unclear. V was cut by 3 bases and J by 4 bases, with 6 bases left in between. There are 13 residues in the CDR3. CDR1 and CDR2 (germline): SGHTA, FQGTGA. Here the CDR3 DNA reads TGTGCCAGCAGCTTGGTGCTCACCGGGGAGCTGTTTTTT. Translated, it gives CASSLVLTGELFF. Looking up the rest from reference TRBV7-3 and TRBJ2-2 gives the full variable domain: GAGVSQTPSNKVTEKGKYVELRCDPISGHTALYWYRQSLGQGPEFLIYFQGTGAADDSGLPNDRFFAVRPEGSVSTLKIQRTERGDSAVYLCASSLVLTGELFFGEGSRLTVL.

The chain employs TRBV10-2 and TRBJ2-1; 7 nucleotides align to TRBD2. Losses at the gene ends were 4 bases for V and 7 bases for J; bases not matched to a gene: 1. This CDR3 is 12 amino acids long. From germline, CDR1 is WSHSY and CDR2 SAAADI. CDR3 DNA sequence: TGCGCCAGCAGTGCCGGGGGGAATGAGCAGTTCTTC. Residues: CASSAGGNEQFF.

The CDR3 nucleotides are TGTGCCAGCAGCTTAGTGGGGCAGGGAAGTCGGGAGCAGTACTTC. Amino acids: CASSLVGQGSREQYF. The chain is built from TRBV7-2 and TRBJ2-7, with a tentative D call TRBD1 (5 bases). Germline V gene sequence: CDR1 SGHTA, CDR2 FQGNSA. The CDR3 runs to 15 residues. Trimming removed 1 base from V and 7 bases from J, with 17 bases in between.

The chain combines TRBV7-8 with TRBJ1-5, with D unresolved. Germline V CDR1 and CDR2: SGHVS, FQNEAQ. CDR3 length: 14 residues. Trimming left V 5 bases short and J 4 bases short, with 12 bases between. This CDR3 is CASSRGTSNQPQHF. The CDR3 region has the DNA TGTGCCAGCAGCCGCGGAACCTCTAATCAGCCCCAGCATTTT. Drawing the rest from reference TRBV7-8 and TRBJ1-5, the complete variable domain is GAGVSQSPRYKVAKRGQDVALRCDPISGHVSLFWYQQALGQGPEFLTYFQNEAQLDKSGLPSDRFFAERPEGSVSTLKIQRTQQEDSAVYLCASSRGTSNQPQHFGDGTRLSIL.